Each of the 7 T cell receptor beta chains below was sequenced from the same sample in a study of pediatric ulcerative colitis. Profiled with immunoSEQ multiplex PCR; TCRdb holds only in-frame clones, not every one. The sample has about 32,000 clones, 82% seen once. The sample taken for sequencing was blood. These receptors all stem from a boy younger than 18 with severe ulcerative colitis.

This chain connects TRBV19 to TRBJ1-2, with 7 bases identical to TRBD1. V shed 5 bases and J 1 base; nucleotides not matched to a gene: 7. The CDR3 covers 15 residues. CDR1 and CDR2 (germline): LNHDA, SQIVND (reference sequence). CDR3 in DNA: TGTGCCAGTAGTTCACGACAGGGAGGTAACTATGGCTACACCTTC. It specifies CASSSRQGGNYGYTF.

As concerns this clone: At the DNA level, this CDR3 is encoded by other sequences in the same sample as well. V is TRBV7-9 and J is TRBJ1-1; D is perhaps TRBD1 (6 bases). Germline lookup yields CDR1 SEHNR and CDR2 FQNEAQ (reference sequence). The germline V and J ends were trimmed by 1 base and 11 bases, with 8 bases remaining between them. The length of the CDR3 is 11 residues. The chain's CDR3 is CASSLGTEAFF. The CDR3 DNA reads as TGTGCCAGCAGCTTAGGGACAGAGGCTTTCTTT.

The genes are TRBV27 and TRBJ2-5, with a possible D match to TRBD1 (7 bases). Germline V gene lookup returns CDR1 MNHEY and CDR2 SMNVEV (reference sequence). This CDR3 is built from 14 residues. The ends were cut back, 3 bases at V and 4 bases at J, with 12 bases in the middle. As DNA, the CDR3 is TGTGCCAGCAGTTTTCGGCAGGGGGGAGAGACCCAGTACTTC. Translation: CASSFRQGGETQYF.

In its sample, this clone was seen once. J is TRBJ2-7 and V is TRBV4-3; tentatively, D is TRBD1 (6 bases). This CDR3 comprises 16 residues. Germline V CDR1 and CDR2: LGHNA, YSLEER. Trimming left V 0 bases short and J 5 bases short, with 17 bases between. CDR3 sequence: CASSQEGSDSAHEQYF. As DNA, the CDR3 is TGCGCCAGCAGCCAAGAGGGGTCGGACAGTGCCCACGAGCAGTACTTC.

V is TRBV30 and J is TRBJ1-3; D is unresolved. V was cut by 1 base and J by 0 bases, with 7 bases left in between. Looked up from germline, CDR1 is GTSNPN and CDR2 is SVGIG (reference sequence). The CDR3 totals 14 residues. The CDR3 nucleotides are TGTGCCTGGAGTGAGGGATCCTCTGGAAACACCATATATTTT. This gives the protein CAWSEGSSGNTIYF.

This chain joins TRBV7-2 and TRBJ2-7; the D gene is possibly TRBD2 (5 bases). CDR1 is SGHTA and CDR2 is FQGNSA in the germline V gene. Between the trimmed V and J ends, which lost 1 base and 6 bases, there was a span of 10 bases. The CDR3 has 13 residues. Here the CDR3 DNA reads TGTGCCAGCAGCTTAGAACGAGGGTCCGAGCAGTACTTC. Amino acids: CASSLERGSEQYF.

The V call is TRBV2, the J call TRBJ2-2, with D maybe TRBD2 (5 bases). Germline V gives CDR1 SNHLY, CDR2 FYNNEI. V was trimmed by 6 bases and J by 4 bases, leaving 21 bases between them. This CDR3 has 17 amino acids. As DNA, the CDR3 is TGTGCCAGCAGAGGAGGACCCCCCTTATCGGGCACCGGGGAGCTGTTTTTT. Translating gives CASRGGPPLSGTGELFF.